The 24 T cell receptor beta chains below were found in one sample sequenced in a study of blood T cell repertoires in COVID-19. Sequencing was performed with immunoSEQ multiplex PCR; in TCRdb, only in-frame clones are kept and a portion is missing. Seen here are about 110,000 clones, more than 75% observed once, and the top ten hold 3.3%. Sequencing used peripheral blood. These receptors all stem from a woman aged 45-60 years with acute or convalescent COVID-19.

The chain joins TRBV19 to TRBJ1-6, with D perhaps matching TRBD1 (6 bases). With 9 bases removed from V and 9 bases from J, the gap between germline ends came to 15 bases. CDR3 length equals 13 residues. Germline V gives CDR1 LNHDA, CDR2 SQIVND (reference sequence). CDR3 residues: CASRDIGASPLHF. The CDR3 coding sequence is TGTGCCAGCCGGGACATTGGGGCTTCACCCCTCCACTTT.

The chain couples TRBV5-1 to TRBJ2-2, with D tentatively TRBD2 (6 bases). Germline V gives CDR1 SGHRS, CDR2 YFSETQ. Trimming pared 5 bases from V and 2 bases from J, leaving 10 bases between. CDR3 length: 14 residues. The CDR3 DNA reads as TGCGCCAGCAGGGAGGGGCTAAACACCGGGGAGCTGTTTTTT. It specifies CASREGLNTGELFF.

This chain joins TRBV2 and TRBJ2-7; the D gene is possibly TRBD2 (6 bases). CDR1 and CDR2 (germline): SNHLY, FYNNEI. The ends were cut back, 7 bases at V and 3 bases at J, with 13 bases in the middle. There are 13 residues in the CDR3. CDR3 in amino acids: CASKAAGSYEQYF. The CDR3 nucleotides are TGTGCCAGCAAAGCTGCGGGAAGCTACGAGCAGTACTTC.

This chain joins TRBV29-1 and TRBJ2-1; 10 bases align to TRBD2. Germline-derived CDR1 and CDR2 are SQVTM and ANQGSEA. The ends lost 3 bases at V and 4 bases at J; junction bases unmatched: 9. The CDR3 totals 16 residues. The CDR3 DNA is TGCAGCGTTGACCGGGCTAGCGGGGGTATATACAATGAGCAGTTCTTC. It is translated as CSVDRASGGIYNEQFF.

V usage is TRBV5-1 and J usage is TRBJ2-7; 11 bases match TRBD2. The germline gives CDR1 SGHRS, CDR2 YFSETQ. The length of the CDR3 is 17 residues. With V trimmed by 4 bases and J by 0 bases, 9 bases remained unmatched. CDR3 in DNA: TGCGCCAGCAGCCCCAAGCCCACTAGCGGGAGCTCCTACGAGCAGTACTTC. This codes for CASSPKPTSGSSYEQYF.

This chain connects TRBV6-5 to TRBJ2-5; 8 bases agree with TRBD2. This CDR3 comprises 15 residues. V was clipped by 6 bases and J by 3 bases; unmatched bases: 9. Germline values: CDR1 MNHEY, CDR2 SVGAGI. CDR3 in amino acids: CASRKDGGGEETQYF. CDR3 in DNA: TGTGCCAGCAGGAAAGACGGGGGGGGCGAAGAGACCCAGTACTTC.

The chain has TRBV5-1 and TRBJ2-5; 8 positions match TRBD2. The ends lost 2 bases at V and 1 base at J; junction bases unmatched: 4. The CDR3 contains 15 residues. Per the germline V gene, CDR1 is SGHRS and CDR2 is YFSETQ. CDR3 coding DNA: TGCGCCAGCAGCTTAGCGGGAGTATTCCAAGAGACCCAGTACTTC. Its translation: CASSLAGVFQETQYF.

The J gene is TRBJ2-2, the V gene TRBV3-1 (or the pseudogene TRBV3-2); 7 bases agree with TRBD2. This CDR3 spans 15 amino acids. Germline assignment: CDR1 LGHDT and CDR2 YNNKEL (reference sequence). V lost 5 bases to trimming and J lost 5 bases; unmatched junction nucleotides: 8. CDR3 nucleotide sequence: TGTGCCAGCAGCGGAGGTGGGGGGGAAACCGGGGAGCTGTTTTTT. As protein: CASSGGGGETGELFF.

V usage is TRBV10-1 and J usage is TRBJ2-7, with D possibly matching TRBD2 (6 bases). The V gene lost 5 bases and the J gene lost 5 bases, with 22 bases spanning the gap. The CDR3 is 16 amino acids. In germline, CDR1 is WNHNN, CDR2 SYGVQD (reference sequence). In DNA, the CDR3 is TGCGCCAGCAGTCCTCTTCAGGGTGGGAGGCCAAACGAGCAGTACTTC. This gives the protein CASSPLQGGRPNEQYF.

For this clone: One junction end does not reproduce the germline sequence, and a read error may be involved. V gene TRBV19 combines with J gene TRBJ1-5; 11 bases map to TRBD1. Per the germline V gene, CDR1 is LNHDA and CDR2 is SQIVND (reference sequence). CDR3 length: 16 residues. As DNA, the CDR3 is TGTGCCAGTACCCAATGGCGGACAGGGGGCAACCAGCCCCAGCATTTT. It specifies CASTQWRTGGNQPQHF.

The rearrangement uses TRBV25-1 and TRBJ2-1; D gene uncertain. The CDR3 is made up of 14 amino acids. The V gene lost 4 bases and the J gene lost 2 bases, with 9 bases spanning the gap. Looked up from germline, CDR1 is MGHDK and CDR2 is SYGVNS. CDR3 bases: TGTGCCAGCAGTGGACAACCTACCTACAATGAGCAGTTCTTC. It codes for CASSGQPTYNEQFF.

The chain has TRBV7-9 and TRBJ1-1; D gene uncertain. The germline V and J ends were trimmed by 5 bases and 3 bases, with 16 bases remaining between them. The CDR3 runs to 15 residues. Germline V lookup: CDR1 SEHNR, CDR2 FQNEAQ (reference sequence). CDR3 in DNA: TGTGCCAGCAGCCCCACCCACAGATCAGACACTGAAGCTTTCTTT. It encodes CASSPTHRSDTEAFF.

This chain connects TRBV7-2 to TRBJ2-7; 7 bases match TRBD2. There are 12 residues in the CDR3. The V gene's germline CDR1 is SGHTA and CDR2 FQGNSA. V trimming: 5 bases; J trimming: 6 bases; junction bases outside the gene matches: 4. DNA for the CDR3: TGTGCCAGCAGCAGACTAGCCGGCGAGCAGTACTTC. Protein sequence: CASSRLAGEQYF.

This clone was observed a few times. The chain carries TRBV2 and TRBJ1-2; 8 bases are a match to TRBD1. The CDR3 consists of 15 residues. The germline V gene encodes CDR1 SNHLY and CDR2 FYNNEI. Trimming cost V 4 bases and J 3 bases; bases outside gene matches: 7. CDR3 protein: CASSGGAGGHYGYTF. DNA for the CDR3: TGTGCCAGCAGTGGAGGGGCAGGGGGCCACTATGGCTACACCTTC. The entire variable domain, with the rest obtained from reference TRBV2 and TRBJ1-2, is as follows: EPEVTQTPSHQVTQMGQEVILRCVPISNHLYFYWYRQILGQKVEFLVSFYNNEISEKSEIFDDQFSVERPDGSNFTLKIRSTKLEDSAMYFCASSGGAGGHYGYTFGSGTRLTVV.

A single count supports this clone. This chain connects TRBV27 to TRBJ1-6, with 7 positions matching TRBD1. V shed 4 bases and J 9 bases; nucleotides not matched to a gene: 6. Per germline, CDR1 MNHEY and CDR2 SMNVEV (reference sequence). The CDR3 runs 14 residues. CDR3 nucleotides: TGTGCCAGCAGTTCACGAAGGGGGCCTTCACCCCTCCACTTT. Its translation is CASSSRRGPSPLHF.

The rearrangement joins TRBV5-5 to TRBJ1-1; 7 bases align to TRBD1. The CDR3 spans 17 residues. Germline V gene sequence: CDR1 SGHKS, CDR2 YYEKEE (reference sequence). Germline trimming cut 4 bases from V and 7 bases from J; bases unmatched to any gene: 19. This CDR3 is CASSVGGGAGQRGEAFF. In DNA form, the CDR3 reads TGTGCCAGCAGCGTAGGAGGGGGCGCAGGTCAACGGGGTGAAGCTTTCTTT.

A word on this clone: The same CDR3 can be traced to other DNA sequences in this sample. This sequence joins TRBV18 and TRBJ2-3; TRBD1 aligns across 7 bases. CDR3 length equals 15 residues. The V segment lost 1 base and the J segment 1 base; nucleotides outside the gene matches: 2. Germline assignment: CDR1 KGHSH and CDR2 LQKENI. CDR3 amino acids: CASSPRTGGTDTQYF. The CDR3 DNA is TGTGCCAGCTCACCACGAACAGGGGGCACAGATACGCAGTATTTT.

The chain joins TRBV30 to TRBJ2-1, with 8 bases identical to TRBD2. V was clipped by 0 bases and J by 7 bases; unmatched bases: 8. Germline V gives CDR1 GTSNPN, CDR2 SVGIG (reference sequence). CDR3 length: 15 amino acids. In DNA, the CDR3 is TGTGCCTGGAGTGTACTTAGCGGGAAAGGAAATGAGCAGTTCTTC. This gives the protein CAWSVLSGKGNEQFF. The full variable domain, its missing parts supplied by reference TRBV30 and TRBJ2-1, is SQTIHQWPATLVQPVGSPLSLECTVEGTSNPNLYWYRQAAGRGLQLLFYSVGIGQISSEVPQNLSASRPQDRQFILSSKKLLLSDSGFYLCAWSVLSGKGNEQFFGPGTRLTVL.

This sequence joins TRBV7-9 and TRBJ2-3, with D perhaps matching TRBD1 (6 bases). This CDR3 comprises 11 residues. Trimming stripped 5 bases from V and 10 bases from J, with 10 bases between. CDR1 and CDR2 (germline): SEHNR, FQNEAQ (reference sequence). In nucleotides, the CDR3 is TGTGCCAGCAGCACCGGACAGCCGCAGTATTTT. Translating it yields CASSTGQPQYF. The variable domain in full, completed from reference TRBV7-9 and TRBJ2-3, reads DTGVSQNPRHKITKRGQNVTFRCDPISEHNRLYWYRQTLGQGPEFLTYFQNEAQLEKSRLLSDRFSAERPKGSFSTLEIQRTEQGDSAMYLCASSTGQPQYFGPGTRLTVL.

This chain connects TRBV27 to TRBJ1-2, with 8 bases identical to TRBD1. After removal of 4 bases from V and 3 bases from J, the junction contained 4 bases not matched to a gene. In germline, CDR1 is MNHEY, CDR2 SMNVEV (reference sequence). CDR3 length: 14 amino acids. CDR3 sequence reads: CASSSTGQDYGYTF. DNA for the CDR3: TGTGCCAGCAGTTCCACGGGACAGGACTATGGCTACACCTTC.

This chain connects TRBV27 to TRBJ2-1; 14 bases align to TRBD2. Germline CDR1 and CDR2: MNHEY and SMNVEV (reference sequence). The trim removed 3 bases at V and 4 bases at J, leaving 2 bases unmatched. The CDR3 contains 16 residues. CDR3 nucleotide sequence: TGTGCCAGCAGTTTCCGGACTAGCGGGGGGTACAATGAGCAGTTCTTC. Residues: CASSFRTSGGYNEQFF.

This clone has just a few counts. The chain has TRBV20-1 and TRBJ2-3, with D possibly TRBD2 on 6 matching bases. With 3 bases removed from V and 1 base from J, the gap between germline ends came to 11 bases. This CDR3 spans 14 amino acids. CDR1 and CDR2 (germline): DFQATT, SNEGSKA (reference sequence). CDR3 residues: CSASGGTGTDTQYF. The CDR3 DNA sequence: TGCAGTGCTAGTGGCGGGACTGGCACAGATACGCAGTATTTT.

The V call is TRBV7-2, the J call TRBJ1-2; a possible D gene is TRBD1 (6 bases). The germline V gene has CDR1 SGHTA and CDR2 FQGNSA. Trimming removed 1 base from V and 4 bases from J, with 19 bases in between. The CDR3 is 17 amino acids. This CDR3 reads CASSLEESRTVLYGYTF. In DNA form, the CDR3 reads TGTGCCAGCAGCTTAGAAGAATCCCGGACAGTACTCTATGGCTACACCTTC. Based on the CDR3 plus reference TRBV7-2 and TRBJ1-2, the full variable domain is GAGVSQSPSNKVTEKGKDVELRCDPISGHTALYWYRQSLGQGLEFLIYFQGNSAPDKSGLPSDRFSAERTGGSVSTLTIQRTQQEDSAVYLCASSLEESRTVLYGYTFGSGTRLTVV.

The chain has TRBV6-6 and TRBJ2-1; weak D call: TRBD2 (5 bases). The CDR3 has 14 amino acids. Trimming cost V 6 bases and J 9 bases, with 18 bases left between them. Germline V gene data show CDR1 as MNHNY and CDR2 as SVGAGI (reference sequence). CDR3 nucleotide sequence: TGTGCCAGCAGACTCCTGGACTCTGCCGGTGAGCAGTTCTTC. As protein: CASRLLDSAGEQFF.